This is a list of T cell receptor beta chains from one sample in a study of OX40 agonist ivuxolimab in advanced cancers. The assay was immunoSEQ multiplex PCR, and TCRdb's table has in-frame clones only and misses some. The data show 55,000 to 70,000 clones, 80% to 90% seen once. This material consisted of CD4+ or CD8+ T cells sorted from blood, taken in a trial of the OX40 agonist ivuxolimab. Source of these receptors: an adult with an advanced solid tumor such as melanoma, head and neck, liver or kidney cancer. Each CDR3 is given with its conserved first and last residue. Fields, in order: CDR3 length, V gene, J gene, CDR3 protein.

cdr3_length: 14; v_call: TRBV18; j_call: TRBJ1-1; cdr3_aa: CASSPSDRALEAFF
cdr3_length: 14; v_call: TRBV27; j_call: TRBJ1-2; cdr3_aa: CASSPRTEARGYTF
cdr3_length: 15; v_call: TRBV7-9; j_call: TRBJ1-5; cdr3_aa: CASQTGAGIEQPQHF
cdr3_length: 14; v_call: TRBV5-6; j_call: TRBJ1-6; cdr3_aa: CASSLRQGNSPLHF
cdr3_length: 14; v_call: TRBV6-1; j_call: TRBJ2-5; cdr3_aa: CASRLAVTWETQYF
cdr3_length: 14; v_call: TRBV13; j_call: TRBJ1-3; cdr3_aa: CASSSTGPGNTIYF
cdr3_length: 13; v_call: TRBV9; j_call: TRBJ1-1; cdr3_aa: CASSVIRDTEAFF
cdr3_length: 13; v_call: TRBV7-3; j_call: TRBJ2-5; cdr3_aa: CASSLTEGETQYF
cdr3_length: 18; v_call: TRBV19; j_call: TRBJ2-3; cdr3_aa: CASRPKGQGIGNGDTQYF
cdr3_length: 12; v_call: TRBV6-5; j_call: TRBJ1-2; cdr3_aa: CASSATGAGYTF
cdr3_length: 13; v_call: TRBV7-9; j_call: TRBJ2-2; cdr3_aa: CASSLRLTGELFF
cdr3_length: 15; v_call: TRBV9; j_call: TRBJ2-6; cdr3_aa: CASSPHISGANVLTF
cdr3_length: 12; v_call: TRBV5-6; j_call: TRBJ2-3; cdr3_aa: CASSFLTGWKDF
cdr3_length: 16; v_call: TRBV19; j_call: TRBJ1-2; cdr3_aa: CASSTRAGSLEYGYTF
cdr3_length: 15; v_call: TRBV4-1; j_call: TRBJ1-6; cdr3_aa: CASSQLRQGASPLHF
cdr3_length: 14; v_call: TRBV5-8; j_call: TRBJ1-2; cdr3_aa: CASSLVNRDYGYTF
cdr3_length: 15; v_call: TRBV5-1; j_call: TRBJ2-1; cdr3_aa: CASSLGEGHGPGQFF
cdr3_length: 13; v_call: TRBV19; j_call: TRBJ1-1; cdr3_aa: CATDKPANTEAFF
cdr3_length: 17; v_call: TRBV5-1; j_call: TRBJ2-7; cdr3_aa: CASSLVAAEDTGYEQYF
cdr3_length: 17; v_call: TRBV7-2; j_call: TRBJ2-5; cdr3_aa: CASSPSWSGGAFETQYF
cdr3_length: 17; v_call: TRBV7-6; j_call: TRBJ1-1; cdr3_aa: CASSFTGTGGARAEAFF
cdr3_length: 12; v_call: TRBV19; j_call: TRBJ1-5; cdr3_aa: CASSIWGKSQHF
cdr3_length: 12; v_call: TRBV5-4; j_call: TRBJ2-3; cdr3_aa: CASSLEPDTQYF
cdr3_length: 14; v_call: TRBV19; j_call: TRBJ1-3; cdr3_aa: CASSPGISGNTIYF
cdr3_length: 16; v_call: TRBV15; j_call: TRBJ1-4; cdr3_aa: CATSRDGRGRGEKLFF
cdr3_length: 13; v_call: TRBV2; j_call: TRBJ2-7; cdr3_aa: CASRWVTDYEQYF
cdr3_length: 15; v_call: TRBV11-1; j_call: TRBJ2-1; cdr3_aa: CASSLLGQGDNEQFF
cdr3_length: 13; v_call: TRBV15; j_call: TRBJ1-1; cdr3_aa: CATSSWGQSEAFF
cdr3_length: 14; v_call: TRBV6-1; j_call: TRBJ2-1; cdr3_aa: CASSVGGAYNEQFF
cdr3_length: 16; v_call: TRBV4-1; j_call: TRBJ1-4; cdr3_aa: CASSQEADGSNEKLFF
cdr3_length: 16; v_call: TRBV6-6; j_call: TRBJ1-1; cdr3_aa: CASTITPGGSGTEAFF
cdr3_length: 15; v_call: TRBV9; j_call: TRBJ1-6; cdr3_aa: CASSVDGQKNSPLHF
cdr3_length: 15; v_call: TRBV11-3; j_call: TRBJ2-2; cdr3_aa: CASSLGGQGTGELFF